This T cell receptor (beta chain) originates from a study of response to subunit inactivated influenza vaccine. This CDR3 contains 13 residues. Between the trimmed V and J ends, which lost 3 bases and 6 bases, there was a span of 11 bases. TCRdb reprocessed the RT-PCR reads with MiXCR, giving one entry per CDR3 protein. The table shows hundreds of thousands of distinct CDR3 sequences, with around 11% occurring only once. Only a few counts were recorded for this clonotype. This sample was also put to use in a study of T cells expressing NK-cell markers. This second study notes: The authors made TCR beta cDNA libraries by 5'RACE template switching. This switching added a universal primer site and UMIs. It was sorted CD3+CD56-NKG2C+, CD3+CD56+NKG2C- and CD3+CD56+NKG2C+ T cells that provided the TCR beta repertoires. About six donors carried dominant NKG2C+ clonotypes that made up about 1.0-8% of their CD8+ T cells. A few of the donors also had these clonotypes leading their CD3+CD56-NKG2C+ fraction.

The chain is built from TRBV12-3 or TRBV12-4 and TRBJ1-2; D unresolved. The receptor was derived from a man between 45 and 60 years old who received an inactivated influenza vaccine. The material was PBMCs from blood, obtained on the day of vaccination. CDR3 in amino acids: CASSFGLRNGYTF. DNA of the CDR3: TGTGCCAGCAGTTTTGGCCTTAGGAATGGCTACACCTTC.